This TCR beta chain appears in the sequencing data of a study of shared clonotypes between healthy human individuals. Study-level information: CD4 naive and CD4 memory each took three plates per donor, while CD8 naive took two and CD8 memory one.

A remark on this clone: Other DNA sequences in this specimen translate into the identical CDR3.

Using immunoSEQ multiplex PCR, the repertoire was profiled, and TCRdb retains in-frame clones only, with some absent. This sample carries about 2 million clones, over 85% of them seen once, and the ten largest clones take 0.1% to 0.15%. There are 14 residues in the CDR3. Germline V gene sequence: CDR1 SEHNR, CDR2 FQNEAQ (reference sequence). V dropped 5 bases and J dropped 4; count of bases not matched to a gene: 3. The gene calls are TRBV7-9 and TRBJ2-5; 11 bases match TRBD1. The clonotype comes from a man aged 18-30 years in good health. The specimen was naive CD4+ T cells sorted from blood. Regarding subset: CD45RA+ positively selected. This chain's CDR3 is CASSLGTGGETQYF. The DNA of the CDR3 is TGTGCCAGCAGCCTAGGGACAGGGGGAGAGACCCAGTACTTC. Based on the CDR3 plus reference TRBV7-9 and TRBJ2-5, the full variable domain is DTGVSQNPRHKITKRGQNVTFRCDPISEHNRLYWYRQTLGQGPEFLTYFQNEAQLEKSRLLSDRFSAERPKGSFSTLEIQRTEQGDSAMYLCASSLGTGGETQYFGPGTRLLVL.